This TCR beta chain was identified in a study of cytotoxic CD8 clonotypes in ibrutinib-treated CLL. Whole-study context: Response samples came after a median 12 months of treatment, range 6 to 36.

The CDR3 is 13 residues long. Germline values: CDR1 MNHNY, CDR2 SVGAGI (reference sequence). V was shortened by 8 bases and J by 1 base, with 9 bases between the two germline ends. With regard to this clone: Its antigen is still unknown.

Only in-frame clones appear in the TCRdb table, and some are missing; sequencing was by immunoSEQ multiplex PCR. The data show about 330,000 clones, 67% seen once. Study-wide results and limits: On treatment, the uncommon public clonotypes contracted or remained stable.

Material: PBMCs, obtained after 36 months of ibrutinib treatment. This receptor was obtained from a human donor with chronic lymphocytic leukemia. The V call is TRBV6-6, the J call TRBJ2-4, with D perhaps TRBD1 or TRBD2 (5 bases each). The CDR3 here is CASWGTAKNIQYF. The CDR3 DNA reads as TGTGCCAGCTGGGGGACCGCCAAAAACATTCAGTACTTC.